These 30 T cell receptor beta chains were all obtained from the same sample, sequenced in a study of cytomegalovirus exposure and HLA in healthy donors. The PCR contained 60 Vbeta and 13 Jbeta primers. Measured with immunoSEQ multiplex PCR; TCRdb has only the in-frame clones, and not every one. Here the sample spans roughly 71,000 clones, roughly two thirds being singletons. Sequenced input: PBMCs. Every receptor here comes from a man aged 30 to 45 in good health and CMV-seronegative.

The chain has TRBV4-2 and TRBJ2-7; TRBD1 matches 10 bases. The CDR3 runs to 16 residues. Germline lookup yields CDR1 LGHNA and CDR2 YNFKEQ. Trimming took 0 bases from V and 6 from J; bases not matched to a gene: 8. DNA for the CDR3: TGTGCCAGCAGCCAAGATCAGGTGACAGGGGGCTCCGAGCAGTACTTC. It translates to CASSQDQVTGGSEQYF.

The chain combines TRBV13 with TRBJ1-3; a possible D gene is TRBD1 (6 bases). V was pared by 3 bases and J by 0 bases, with 9 bases between. The CDR3 has 15 residues. Germline V gene lookup returns CDR1 PRHDT and CDR2 FYEKMQ (reference sequence). CDR3 bases: TGTGCCAGCAGCTTGGGACATGGCTCTGGAAACACCATATATTTT. Encoded protein: CASSLGHGSGNTIYF.

This clone was counted between two and nine times. The gene calls are TRBV6-5 and TRBJ1-4; tentative D call: TRBD1 (5 bases). CDR1 and CDR2 from the germline V gene are MNHEY and SVGAGI. The CDR3 has 14 residues. V was shortened by 3 bases and J by 7 bases, with 12 bases between the two germline ends. In DNA form, the CDR3 reads TGTGCCAGCAGTTATGGGTGGGGCGGTGAAAAACTGTTTTTT. Translating it yields CASSYGWGGEKLFF.

CDR3: CSVGGTGTGELFF. The CDR3 DNA reads as TGCAGCGTTGGGGGGACAGGGACCGGGGAGCTGTTTTTT. The rearrangement uses TRBV29-1 and TRBJ2-2; 9 positions match TRBD1. The CDR3 totals 13 residues. Germline V CDR1 and CDR2: SQVTM, ANQGSEA. V dropped 4 bases and J dropped 5; count of bases not matched to a gene: 2.

The chain links TRBV5-8 to TRBJ2-1; D remains unclear. The V end lost 0 bases, the J end lost 4 bases, and 14 bases lay between the germline ends. Looked up from germline, CDR1 is SGHTS and CDR2 is YDEGEE. The CDR3 runs to 16 residues. CDR3 nucleotides: TGTGCCAGCAGCTTGGATCCAGGCTCTGGATACAATGAGCAGTTCTTC. Residues: CASSLDPGSGYNEQFF.

V usage is TRBV7-2 and J usage is TRBJ1-3; a weak D match, TRBD1 (5 bases). The length of the CDR3 is 16 residues. The germline CDR1 and CDR2 sequences are SGHTA and FQGNSA. Trimming took off 1 base at V and 0 bases at J, with 10 bases between the two ends. The CDR3 DNA reads as TGTGCCAGCAGCTTAGGAAGGGGAAACTCTGGAAACACCATATATTTT. It is translated as CASSLGRGNSGNTIYF. Supplemented by reference TRBV7-2 and TRBJ1-3, the full variable domain reads GAGVSQSPSNKVTEKGKDVELRCDPISGHTALYWYRQSLGQGLEFLIYFQGNSAPDKSGLPSDRFSAERTGGSVSTLTIQRTQQEDSAVYLCASSLGRGNSGNTIYFGEGSWLTVV.

This clone has just a few counts. This chain links TRBV5-6 with TRBJ2-5; TRBD1 agrees at 7 bases. Matching the DNA end better, TRBJ2-7 makes the J call doubtful. The CDR3 is made up of 14 amino acids. Germline CDR1 SGHDT, CDR2 YYEEEE. Here the CDR3 reads CASSPGQRTYEQYF. In DNA form, the CDR3 reads TGTGCCAGCAGCCCGGGACAGCGGACCTACGAGCAGTACTTC.

The CDR3 is CASSAGVAGETQYF. CDR3 nucleotide sequence: TGCGCCAGCAGCGCGGGAGTGGCAGGGGAGACCCAGTACTTC. The J gene is TRBJ2-5, the V gene TRBV5-1, with 7 bases lining up with TRBD2. The CDR3 is 14 amino acids. The germline V gene encodes CDR1 SGHRS and CDR2 YFSETQ. V dropped 4 bases and J dropped 5; count of bases not matched to a gene: 8.

The rearrangement joins TRBV18 to TRBJ2-2, with D possibly TRBD1 on 6 matching bases. The ends were cut back, 5 bases at V and 6 bases at J, with 13 bases in the middle. CDR3 length: 14 amino acids. CDR1 is KGHSH and CDR2 is LQKENI in the germline V gene. CDR3 protein: CASSSQGASGELFF. The CDR3 DNA is TGTGCCAGCTCATCACAGGGAGCGTCCGGGGAGCTGTTTTTT. Full variable domain (rest looked up from reference TRBV18 and TRBJ2-2): NAGVMQNPRHLVRRRGQEARLRCSPMKGHSHVYWYRQLPEEGLKFMVYLQKENIIDESGMPKERFSAEFPKEGPSILRIQQVVRGDSAAYFCASSSQGASGELFFGEGSRLTVL.

This chain joins TRBV14 and TRBJ2-3; TRBD2 matches 7 bases. There are 15 residues in the CDR3. The V and J ends lost 3 bases and 2 bases, in that order; junction bases with no gene match: 5. Germline lookup yields CDR1 SGHDN and CDR2 FVKESK. CDR3 sequence (DNA): TGTGCCAGCAGCCAGTTGGGGACTAACACAGATACGCAGTATTTT. The encoded protein is CASSQLGTNTDTQYF.

This clone was seen once. The V gene is TRBV7-2, the J gene TRBJ2-3; TRBD2 matches at 10 bases. The germline CDR1 and CDR2 sequences are SGHTA and FQGNSA. V gave up 0 bases and J gave up 2 bases; unmatched junction bases: 2. The length of the CDR3 is 16 residues. In DNA, the CDR3 is TGTGCCAGCAGCTTAGCAGCGGGGGGGTTCACAGATACGCAGTATTTT. Translated: CASSLAAGGFTDTQYF.

The gene calls are TRBV5-4 and TRBJ2-1; D not resolved. The CDR3 length is 15 residues. The V gene's germline CDR1 is SGHNT and CDR2 YYREEE (reference sequence). The V end was cut by 2 bases, the J end by 8 bases, with 17 bases between. The CDR3 coding sequence is TGTGCCAGCAGCTTTAGCCGCACTTCGAGTGATGAGCAGTTCTTC. Translated, it gives CASSFSRTSSDEQFF.

V gene TRBV19 combines with J gene TRBJ1-1, with no clear D. The V gene lost 4 bases and the J gene lost 4 bases, with 10 bases spanning the gap. Germline V lookup: CDR1 LNHDA, CDR2 SQIVND (reference sequence). The CDR3 length is 13 residues. The CDR3 region is CASSTQQSTEAFF. In nucleotides, the CDR3 is TGTGCCAGTAGTACCCAACAGAGCACTGAAGCTTTCTTT.

This clone was picked up a small number of times. The V call is TRBV7-9, the J call TRBJ2-1, with 13 positions matching TRBD2. Germline V gene data show CDR1 as SEHNR and CDR2 as FQNEAQ (reference sequence). The CDR3 contains 15 residues. Trimming removed 5 bases from V and 8 bases from J; junction bases left unmatched: 6. For the CDR3, the DNA is TGTGCCAGCAGCCCGTGGACTAGCGGGGGAGATGAGCAGTTCTTC. Translation gives CASSPWTSGGDEQFF.

The V and J genes are TRBV2 and TRBJ2-3; TRBD2 is a possible D gene (5 bases). The V end lost 8 bases, the J end lost 0 bases, and 12 bases lay between the germline ends. This CDR3 comprises 14 residues. Germline V gene lookup returns CDR1 SNHLY and CDR2 FYNNEI. This chain's CDR3 is CASRGEYSTDTQYF. CDR3 nucleotide sequence: TGTGCCAGCCGTGGGGAGTACAGCACAGATACGCAGTATTTT. Full variable domain (outside the CDR3, taken from reference TRBV2 and TRBJ2-3): EPEVTQTPSHQVTQMGQEVILRCVPISNHLYFYWYRQILGQKVEFLVSFYNNEISEKSEIFDDQFSVERPDGSNFTLKIRSTKLEDSAMYFCASRGEYSTDTQYFGPGTRLTVL.

The chain joins TRBV6-1 to TRBJ1-5, with 7 bases matching TRBD1. Per germline, CDR1 MNHNS and CDR2 SASEGT. The length of the CDR3 is 15 residues. J gave up 0 bases and V 8 bases, and 7 bases lay outside the gene matches. The CDR3 protein is CASVSTGNSNQPQHF. CDR3 bases: TGTGCCAGCGTCTCGACAGGGAATAGCAATCAGCCCCAGCATTTT.

The rearrangement links TRBV7-7 to TRBJ2-3; tentatively, D is TRBD1 (5 bases). Trimming took 0 bases from V and 7 from J, leaving 8 bases between them. The CDR3 extends over 13 amino acids. Germline CDR1 SSHAT, CDR2 FNYEAQ (reference sequence). CDR3 DNA sequence: TGTGCCAGCAGCTTAGCGCAGGGTTATACGCAGTATTTT. This gives the protein CASSLAQGYTQYF. Full variable domain (outside the CDR3, taken from reference TRBV7-7 and TRBJ2-3): GAGVSQSPRYKVTKRGQDVTLRCDPISSHATLYWYQQALGQGPEFLTYFNYEAQPDKSGLPSDRFSAERPEGSISTLTIQRTEQRDSAMYRCASSLAQGYTQYFGPGTRLTVL.

The chain has TRBV7-3 and TRBJ2-1; TRBD1 matches 7 bases. Germline assignment: CDR1 SGHTA and CDR2 FQGTGA. This CDR3 is built from 13 residues. J gave up 6 bases and V 6 bases, and 5 bases lay outside the gene matches. The chain's CDR3 is CASSLEGANEQFF. Here the CDR3 DNA reads TGTGCCAGCAGTCTCGAGGGGGCCAATGAGCAGTTCTTC.

The gene calls are TRBV7-8 and TRBJ2-7, with D perhaps TRBD1 (5 bases). With 3 bases removed from V and 4 bases from J, the gap between germline ends came to 19 bases. The CDR3 totals 16 residues. Per germline, CDR1 SGHVS and CDR2 FQNEAQ. The CDR3 nucleotides are TGTGCCAGCAGCTTCTCAGATTTTAGGGGCTTATACGAGCAGTACTTC. Its translation is CASSFSDFRGLYEQYF.

The CDR3 loop is CASSQDRTDYEQYF. CDR3 DNA: TGCGCCAGCAGCCAGGACCGGACAGACTACGAGCAGTACTTC. V is TRBV4-1 and J is TRBJ2-7; D possibly corresponds to TRBD1 (6 bases). CDR3 size: 14 residues. Between the trimmed V and J ends, which lost 3 bases and 3 bases, there was a span of 12 bases. CDR1 MGHRA and CDR2 YSYEKL come from the germline V gene.

Comment on this clone: Other DNA sequences in the same sample also yield this CDR3. The V and J genes are TRBV13 and TRBJ1-2, with a possible D match to TRBD1 (6 bases). This CDR3 has 14 amino acids. Germline CDR1 reads PRHDT; CDR2 reads FYEKMQ (reference sequence). Trimming pared 0 bases from V and 2 bases from J, leaving 7 bases between. The CDR3 sequence: CASSLGQGNYGYTF. As DNA, the CDR3 is TGTGCCAGCAGCTTAGGCCAGGGGAACTATGGCTACACCTTC.

V usage is TRBV9 and J usage is TRBJ2-3; TRBD1 is a possible D gene (6 bases). V was shortened by 3 bases and J by 0 bases, with 11 bases between the two germline ends. CDR3 length: 15 residues. Per the germline V gene, CDR1 is SGDLS and CDR2 is YYNGEE. The DNA for the CDR3 is TGTGCCAGCAGCGAATGGGGGCCAAGCACAGATACGCAGTATTTT. Protein product: CASSEWGPSTDTQYF.

The CDR3 sequence is CASSYWQGNTEAFF. The CDR3 nucleotides read TGTGCCAGCAGTTACTGGCAGGGGAACACTGAAGCTTTCTTT. The chain couples TRBV6-5 to TRBJ1-1, with D possibly being TRBD1 (5 bases). The germline CDR1 and CDR2 sequences are MNHEY and SVGAGI. Trimming pared 1 base from V and 1 base from J, leaving 7 bases between. The CDR3 has 14 amino acids.

V is TRBV7-9 and J is TRBJ2-5; 8 bases map to TRBD1. V shed 5 bases, J shed 1 base, and the junction held 6 bases outside the gene matches. The CDR3 contains 15 residues. Germline CDR1 reads SEHNR; CDR2 reads FQNEAQ (reference sequence). The CDR3 is CASSNLQGGQETQYF. Written as DNA, the CDR3 is TGTGCCAGCAGCAACCTACAGGGGGGCCAAGAGACCCAGTACTTC.

This rearrangement joins TRBV7-2 to TRBJ2-1; possibly TRBD1 for D (6 bases). V lost 2 bases to trimming and J lost 5 bases, with 16 bases between them. The CDR3 spans 16 residues. Germline V gene sequence: CDR1 SGHTA, CDR2 FQGNSA. The CDR3 reads CASSLYGTTGNNEQFF. The CDR3 bases are TGTGCCAGCAGCTTATACGGGACAACGGGTAACAATGAGCAGTTCTTC.

The rearrangement links TRBV9 to TRBJ1-2; TRBD1 matches at 12 bases. V lost 3 bases and J lost 3; bases outside the gene matches: 6. Per germline, CDR1 SGDLS and CDR2 YYNGEE. The CDR3 consists of 16 residues. The CDR3 DNA reads TGTGCCAGCAGCGAGGGGACAGGGGGCGAGTACTATGGCTACACCTTC. It yields the protein CASSEGTGGEYYGYTF.

The J gene is TRBJ2-7, the V gene TRBV2, with TRBD1 matching over 8 bases. V shed 6 bases and J 6 bases; nucleotides not matched to a gene: 7. This CDR3 spans 13 amino acids. Germline V gene lookup returns CDR1 SNHLY and CDR2 FYNNEI. The CDR3 sequence is CASREDRVGEQYF. The CDR3 coding sequence is TGTGCCAGCAGAGAGGACAGGGTCGGCGAGCAGTACTTC.

This clone has just a few counts. This chain uses TRBV4-1 with TRBJ2-7, with 7 bases that match TRBD2. Germline lookup yields CDR1 MGHRA and CDR2 YSYEKL. This CDR3 is built from 17 residues. The J segment lost 0 bases and the V segment lost 1 base, leaving 9 bases of the junction unmatched. The CDR3 DNA reads as TGCGCCAGCAGCCAAGTCGCGATCCGCGGGAGCTCCTACGAGCAGTACTTC. It codes for CASSQVAIRGSSYEQYF.

This clone appeared once. This chain links TRBV12-5 with TRBJ2-1, with D hard to call. The CDR3 has 13 amino acids. The germline V gene encodes CDR1 LGHNT and CDR2 FRNRAP. CDR3 bases: TGTGCCTCCGCCTCGAGCTCCTACAATGAGCAGTTCTTC. Protein sequence: CASASSSYNEQFF.

This clone was detected only once. The chain couples TRBV7-9 to TRBJ2-1; tentative D call: TRBD1 (5 bases). Germline loops: CDR1 SEHNR, CDR2 FQNEAQ (reference sequence). V was cut by 2 bases and J by 6 bases, with 11 bases left in between. This CDR3 has 14 residues. CDR3 nucleotides: TGTGCCAGCAGCTTAACTGTGGGGCCCAATGAGCAGTTCTTC. It codes for CASSLTVGPNEQFF.